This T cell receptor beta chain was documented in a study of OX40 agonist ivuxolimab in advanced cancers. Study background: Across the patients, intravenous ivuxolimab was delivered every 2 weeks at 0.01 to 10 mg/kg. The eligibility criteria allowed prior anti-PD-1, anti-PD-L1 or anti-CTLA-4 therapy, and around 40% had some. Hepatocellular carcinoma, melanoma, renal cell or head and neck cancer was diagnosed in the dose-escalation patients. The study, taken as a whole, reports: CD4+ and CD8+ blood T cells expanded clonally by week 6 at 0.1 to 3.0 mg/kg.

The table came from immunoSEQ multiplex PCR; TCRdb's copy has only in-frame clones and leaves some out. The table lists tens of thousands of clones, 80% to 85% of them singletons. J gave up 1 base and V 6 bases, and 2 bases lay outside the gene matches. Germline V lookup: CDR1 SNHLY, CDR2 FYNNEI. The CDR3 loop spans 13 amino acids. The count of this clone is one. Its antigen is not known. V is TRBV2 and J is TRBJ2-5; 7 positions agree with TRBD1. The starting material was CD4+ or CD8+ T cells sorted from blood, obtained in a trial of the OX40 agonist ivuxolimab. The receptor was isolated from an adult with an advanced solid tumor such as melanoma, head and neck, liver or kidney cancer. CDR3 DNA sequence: TGTGCCAGCAGCCGGGACAGCCAAGAGACCCAGTACTTC. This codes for CASSRDSQETQYF.